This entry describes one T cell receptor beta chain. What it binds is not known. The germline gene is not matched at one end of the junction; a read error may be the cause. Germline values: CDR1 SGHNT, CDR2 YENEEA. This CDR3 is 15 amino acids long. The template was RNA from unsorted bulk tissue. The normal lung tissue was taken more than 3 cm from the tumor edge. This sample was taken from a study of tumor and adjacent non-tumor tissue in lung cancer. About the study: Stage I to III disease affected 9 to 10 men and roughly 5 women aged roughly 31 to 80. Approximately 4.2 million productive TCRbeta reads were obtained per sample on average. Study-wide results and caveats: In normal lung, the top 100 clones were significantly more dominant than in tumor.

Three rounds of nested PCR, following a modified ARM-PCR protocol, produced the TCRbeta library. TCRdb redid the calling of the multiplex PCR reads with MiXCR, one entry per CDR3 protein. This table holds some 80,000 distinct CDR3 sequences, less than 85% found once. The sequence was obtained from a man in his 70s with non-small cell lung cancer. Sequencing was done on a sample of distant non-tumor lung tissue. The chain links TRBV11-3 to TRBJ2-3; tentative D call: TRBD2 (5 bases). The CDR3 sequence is CTSTRREVCTYTQYF. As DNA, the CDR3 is TGTACCAGCACCCGTCGGGAAGTATGCACATATACGCAGTATTTT.